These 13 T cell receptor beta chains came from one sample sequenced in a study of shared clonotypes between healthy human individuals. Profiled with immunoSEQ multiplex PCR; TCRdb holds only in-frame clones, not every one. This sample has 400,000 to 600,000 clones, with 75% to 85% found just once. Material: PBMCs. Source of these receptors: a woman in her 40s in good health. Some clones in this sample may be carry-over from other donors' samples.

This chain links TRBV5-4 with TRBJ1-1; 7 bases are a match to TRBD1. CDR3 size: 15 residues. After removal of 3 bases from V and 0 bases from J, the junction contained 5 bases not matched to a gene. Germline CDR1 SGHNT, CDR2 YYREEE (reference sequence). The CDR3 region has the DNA TGTGCCAGCAGCTCCCCGGGACAGATGAACACTGAAGCTTTCTTT. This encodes CASSSPGQMNTEAFF.

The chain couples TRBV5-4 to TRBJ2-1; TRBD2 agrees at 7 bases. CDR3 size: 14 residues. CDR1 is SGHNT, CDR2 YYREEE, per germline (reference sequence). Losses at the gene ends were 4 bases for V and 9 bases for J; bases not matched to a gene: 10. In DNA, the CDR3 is TGTGCCAGCAGCGTGGAGGGCGGGAGACGTGAGCAGTTCTTC. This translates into CASSVEGGRREQFF.

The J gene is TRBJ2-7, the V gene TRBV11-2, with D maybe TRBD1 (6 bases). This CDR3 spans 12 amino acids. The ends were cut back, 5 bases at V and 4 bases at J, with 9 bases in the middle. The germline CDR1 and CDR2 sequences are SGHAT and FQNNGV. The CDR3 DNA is TGTGCCAGCAGCACACAGGGTTACGAGCAGTACTTC. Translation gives CASSTQGYEQYF.

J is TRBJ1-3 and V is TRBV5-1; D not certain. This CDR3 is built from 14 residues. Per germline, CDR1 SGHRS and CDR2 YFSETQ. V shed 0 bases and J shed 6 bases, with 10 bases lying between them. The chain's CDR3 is CASSLEAEQNTIYF. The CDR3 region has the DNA TGCGCCAGCAGCTTGGAGGCAGAGCAAAACACCATATATTTT.

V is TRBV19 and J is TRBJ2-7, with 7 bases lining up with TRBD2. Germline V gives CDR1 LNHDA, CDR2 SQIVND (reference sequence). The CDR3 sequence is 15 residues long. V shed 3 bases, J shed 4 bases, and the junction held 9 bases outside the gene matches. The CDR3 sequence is CASSMSSWEGYEQYF. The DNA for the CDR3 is TGTGCCAGTAGTATGTCGTCCTGGGAGGGTTACGAGCAGTACTTC.

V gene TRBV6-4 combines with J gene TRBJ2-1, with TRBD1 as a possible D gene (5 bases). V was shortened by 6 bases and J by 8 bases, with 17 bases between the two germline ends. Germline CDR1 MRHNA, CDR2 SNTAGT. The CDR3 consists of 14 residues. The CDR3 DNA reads TGTGCCAGCAGCCAGGGAAGGCTAACTGATGAGCAGTTCTTC. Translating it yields CASSQGRLTDEQFF.

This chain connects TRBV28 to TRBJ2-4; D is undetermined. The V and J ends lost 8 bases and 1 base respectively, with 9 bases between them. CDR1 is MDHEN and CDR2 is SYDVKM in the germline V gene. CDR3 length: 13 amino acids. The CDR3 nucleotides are TGTGCCAGCGAGGCGCCGGCCAAAAACATTCAGTACTTC. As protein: CASEAPAKNIQYF. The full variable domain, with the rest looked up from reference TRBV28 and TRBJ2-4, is DVKVTQSSRYLVKRTGEKVFLECVQDMDHENMFWYRQDPGLGLRLIYFSYDVKMKEKGDIPEGYSVSREKKERFSLILESASTNQTSMYLCASEAPAKNIQYFGAGTRLSVL.

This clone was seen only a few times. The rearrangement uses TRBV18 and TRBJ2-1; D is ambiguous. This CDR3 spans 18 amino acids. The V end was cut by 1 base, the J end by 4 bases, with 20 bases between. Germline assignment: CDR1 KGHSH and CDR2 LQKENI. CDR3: CASSPLRLRSQGYNEQFF. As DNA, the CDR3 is TGTGCCAGCTCACCACTAAGGCTCCGTAGTCAAGGGTACAATGAGCAGTTCTTC.

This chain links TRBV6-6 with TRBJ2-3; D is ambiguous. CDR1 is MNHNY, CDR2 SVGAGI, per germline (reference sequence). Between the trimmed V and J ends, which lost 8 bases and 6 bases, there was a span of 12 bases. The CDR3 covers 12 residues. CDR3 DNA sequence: TGTGCCAGCGGGTCCGTTCAGGATACGCAGTATTTT. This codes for CASGSVQDTQYF.

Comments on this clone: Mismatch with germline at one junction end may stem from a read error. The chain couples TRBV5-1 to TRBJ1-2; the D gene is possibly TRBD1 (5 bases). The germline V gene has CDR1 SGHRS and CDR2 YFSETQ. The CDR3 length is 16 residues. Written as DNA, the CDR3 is TGCGCCAGCAGGTTGGAAACACTGGGGGTCAACTATGGCTACACCTTC. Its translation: CASRLETLGVNYGYTF.

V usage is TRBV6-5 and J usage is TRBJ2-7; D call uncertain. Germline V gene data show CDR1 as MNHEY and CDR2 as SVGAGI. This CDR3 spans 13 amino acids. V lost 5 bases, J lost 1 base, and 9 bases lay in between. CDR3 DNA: TGTGCCAGCAGTGGCGACAAATCCTACGAGCAGTACTTC. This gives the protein CASSGDKSYEQYF.

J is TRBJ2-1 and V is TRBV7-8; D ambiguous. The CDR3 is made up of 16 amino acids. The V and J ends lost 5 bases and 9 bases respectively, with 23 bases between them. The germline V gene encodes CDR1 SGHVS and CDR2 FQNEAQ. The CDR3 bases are TGTGCCAGCAGCATTTCTAGACTGGGCTGGTGGGGTGAGCAGTTCTTC. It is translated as CASSISRLGWWGEQFF. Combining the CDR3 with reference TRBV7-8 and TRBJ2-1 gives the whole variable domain GAGVSQSPRYKVAKRGQDVALRCDPISGHVSLFWYQQALGQGPEFLTYFQNEAQLDKSGLPSDRFFAERPEGSVSTLKIQRTQQEDSAVYLCASSISRLGWWGEQFFGPGTRLTVL.

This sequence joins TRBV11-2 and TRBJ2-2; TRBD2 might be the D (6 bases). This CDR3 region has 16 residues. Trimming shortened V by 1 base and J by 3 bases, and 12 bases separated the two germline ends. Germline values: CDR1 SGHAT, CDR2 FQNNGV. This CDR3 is CASSLVQGGDTGELFF. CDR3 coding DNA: TGTGCCAGCAGCTTAGTGCAGGGAGGCGACACCGGGGAGCTGTTTTTT.